This T cell receptor beta chain was recovered during a study of blood T cell repertoires in COVID-19. Study in general: Collection of acute and convalescent COVID-19 samples took place in the United States, Italy and Spain. From T cells, B-cell-depleted T cells, or PBMCs came the material, which was cDNA or gDNA.

Per the original data handling: Cell counts per sample came from amplifying reference gene primers. Profiled with immunoSEQ multiplex PCR; TCRdb holds only in-frame clones, not every one. The DNA gave D and trimming, while V, J and clone size come from that table. The sample holds about 370,000 clones; more than 75% are singletons and the top ten take under 11%. The CDR3 covers 16 residues. Germline values: CDR1 LGHNA, CDR2 YSLEER. V lost 0 bases to trimming and J lost 4 bases, with 13 bases between them. The receptor comes from a woman aged 25 to 39 with COVID-19, enrolled during active disease. This rearrangement joins TRBV4-3 to TRBJ2-1, with a weak D call TRBD2 (6 bases). Material: peripheral blood. The CDR3 sequence is CASSQDGRDQYNEQFF. Here the CDR3 DNA reads TGCGCCAGCAGCCAAGATGGGCGGGACCAGTACAATGAGCAGTTCTTC.